The present TCR beta chain was sequenced within a study of early T cells in non-severe SARS-CoV-2 infection. Each CDR3 protein is one row after TCRdb ran MiXCR on the 5' RACE reads. The sample includes about 80,000 distinct CDR3 sequences, 10% to 15% of them seen just once. This CDR3 has 15 residues. Germline V gene lookup returns CDR1 LGHDT and CDR2 YNNKEL (reference sequence). The ends lost 5 bases at V and 2 bases at J; junction bases unmatched: 5. The material sequenced was whole blood. The V gene is TRBV3-1, the J gene TRBJ2-7; 11 bases agree with TRBD2. The receptor's source is an adult who was a healthcare worker with PCR-confirmed SARS-CoV-2 infection or an uninfected control (not recorded which). The CDR3 protein is CASSFGLAGTYEQYF. CDR3 sequence (DNA): TGTGCCAGCAGCTTTGGACTAGCGGGTACCTACGAGCAGTACTTC.